The 24 T cell receptor beta chains presented below share a single source sample, sequenced in a study of shared clonotypes between healthy human individuals. The table came from immunoSEQ multiplex PCR; TCRdb's copy has only in-frame clones and leaves some out. Found here are about 2.4 million clones, 93% of them singletons; the top ten hold around 0.37%. Sequencing input: naive CD4+ T cells from PBMCs. Described subset: CD45RA+ positively selected. The receptors shown here come from a man between 18 and 29 years old in good health. Some clones in this sample may be carry-over from other donors' samples.

The chain has TRBV5-8 and TRBJ2-5, with D possibly being TRBD1 or TRBD2 (6 bases each). Per germline, CDR1 SGHTS and CDR2 YDEGEE. The ends were cut back, 0 bases at V and 4 bases at J, with 13 bases in the middle. This CDR3 has 15 amino acids. CDR3 bases: TGTGCCAGCAGCTTGGAGGCCAGGGGAGGAGAGACCCAGTACTTC. It specifies CASSLEARGGETQYF.

The chain recombines TRBV29-1 with TRBJ2-7; no reliable D call. Germline lookup yields CDR1 SQVTM and CDR2 ANQGSEA. CDR3 length: 12 amino acids. V was clipped by 4 bases and J by 1 base, with 8 bases between them. The DNA for the CDR3 is TGCAGCGTTGTGGGTCAATCCTACGAGCAGTACTTC. It is translated as CSVVGQSYEQYF.

The chain uses TRBV28 and TRBJ2-7; 9 bases map to TRBD1. Trimming at V came to 6 bases and at J to 5 bases, leaving 14 bases not matched to a gene. CDR1 is MDHEN and CDR2 is SYDVKM in the germline V gene. CDR3 length: 16 residues. As DNA, the CDR3 is TGTGCCAGCAGCGATATACCGGGACAGGGCATCAACGAGCAGTACTTC. Residues: CASSDIPGQGINEQYF.

The V gene is TRBV25-1, the J gene TRBJ2-3; D not certain. Germline V gene lookup returns CDR1 MGHDK and CDR2 SYGVNS. The CDR3 is 15 amino acids. V shed 4 bases and J shed 0 bases, with 11 bases lying between them. CDR3 amino acids: CASSVRAASTDTQYF. CDR3 bases: TGTGCCAGCAGTGTCCGTGCAGCGAGCACAGATACGCAGTATTTT.

The rearrangement links TRBV5-1 to TRBJ2-3; tentatively, D is TRBD2 (6 bases). CDR1 and CDR2 from the germline V gene are SGHRS and YFSETQ. There are 17 residues in the CDR3. Trimming removed 2 bases from V and 0 bases from J, with 16 bases in between. CDR3 in DNA: TGCGCCAGCAGCTTTTCGATTAGCGGAACTAGCACAGATACGCAGTATTTT. This translates into CASSFSISGTSTDTQYF.

The chain joins TRBV29-1 to TRBJ2-5; no firm D call. The J call may be faulty, since TRBJ2-7 better matches the DNA end. Germline loops: CDR1 SQVTM, CDR2 ANQGSEA. The CDR3 has 13 amino acids. The CDR3 DNA follows: TGCAGCGTCCCTCTCGACACTACCTACGAGCAGTACTTC. Translated, it gives CSVPLDTTYEQYF.

The chain combines TRBV28 with TRBJ2-7; TRBD1 might be the D (6 bases). Germline V gene lookup returns CDR1 MDHEN and CDR2 SYDVKM. The CDR3 runs 14 residues. V was shortened by 3 bases and J by 7 bases, with 16 bases between the two germline ends. CDR3 sequence reads: CASSFSVTGLEQYF. The CDR3 DNA follows: TGTGCCAGCAGTTTTTCGGTGACAGGATTAGAGCAGTACTTC. The full variable domain, with the rest looked up from reference TRBV28 and TRBJ2-7, is DVKVTQSSRYLVKRTGEKVFLECVQDMDHENMFWYRQDPGLGLRLIYFSYDVKMKEKGDIPEGYSVSREKKERFSLILESASTNQTSMYLCASSFSVTGLEQYFGPGTRLTVT.

The chain is built from TRBV7-2 and TRBJ1-4, with D possibly matching TRBD1 (5 bases). This CDR3 has 18 amino acids. V was cut by 4 bases and J by 0 bases, with 18 bases left in between. Germline V gene lookup returns CDR1 SGHTA and CDR2 FQGNSA. The CDR3 loop is CASSYGWVRGATNEKLFF. The DNA of the CDR3 is TGTGCCAGCAGCTATGGCTGGGTCCGGGGCGCAACTAATGAAAAACTGTTTTTT.

A word on this clone: The sample carries other DNA sequences with the same CDR3. The rearrangement uses TRBV5-1 and TRBJ2-5, with D perhaps TRBD1 (6 bases). V gave up 3 bases and J gave up 1 base, with 10 bases separating them. The CDR3 is 14 residues long. Germline CDR1 SGHRS, CDR2 YFSETQ. CDR3 region: CASSSQGSQETQYF. The DNA for the CDR3 is TGCGCCAGCAGCTCCCAGGGGAGCCAAGAGACCCAGTACTTC. Variable domain in full (rest from reference TRBV5-1 and TRBJ2-5): KAGVTQTPRYLIKTRGQQVTLSCSPISGHRSVSWYQQTPGQGLQFLFEYFSETQRNKGNFPGRFSGRQFSNSRSEMNVSTLELGDSALYLCASSSQGSQETQYFGPGTRLLVL.

DNA for the CDR3: TGTGCCAGCACCCCCGGGGGATCGCAGTACTTC. This encodes CASTPGGSQYF. The J gene is TRBJ2-7, the V gene TRBV6-6, with D possibly TRBD2 on 6 matching bases. Between the trimmed V and J ends, which lost 7 bases and 9 bases, there was a span of 13 bases. Germline CDR1 is MNHNY and CDR2 is SVGAGI (reference sequence). The CDR3 has 11 amino acids.

The chain has TRBV4-1 and TRBJ2-7; TRBD1 aligns across 8 bases. Germline V lookup: CDR1 MGHRA, CDR2 YSYEKL. The trim removed 3 bases at V and 0 bases at J, leaving 4 bases unmatched. The CDR3 covers 15 residues. The CDR3 nucleotides read TGCGCCAGCAGCCAGGACAGGGAGAGCTCCTACGAGCAGTACTTC. Translation gives CASSQDRESSYEQYF.

The chain employs TRBV6-6 and TRBJ2-1, with 12 bases aligning to TRBD1. Trimming cost V 2 bases and J 7 bases; bases outside gene matches: 6. This CDR3 contains 16 residues. Germline CDR1 reads MNHNY; CDR2 reads SVGAGI (reference sequence). The CDR3 region has the DNA TGTGCCAGCAGTTACCAAGGGACAGGGGGCGAAAATGAGCAGTTCTTC. As protein: CASSYQGTGGENEQFF.

The V gene is TRBV7-9, the J gene TRBJ2-3; 9 nucleotides align to TRBD2. The germline V gene has CDR1 SEHNR and CDR2 FQNEAQ (reference sequence). CDR3 length: 15 amino acids. After removal of 5 bases from V and 2 bases from J, the junction contained 5 bases not matched to a gene. The CDR3 is CASSLTSGDTDTQYF. In DNA form, the CDR3 reads TGTGCCAGCAGCCTGACTAGCGGAGACACAGATACGCAGTATTTT.

This chain joins TRBV11-3 and TRBJ2-5; maybe TRBD1 (7 bases). The CDR3 loop spans 14 amino acids. The germline gives CDR1 SGHNT, CDR2 YENEEA. Deletions cut 5 bases from V and 3 bases from J, with 13 bases between. CDR3 DNA sequence: TGTGCCAGCAGCCCAGGGGGGCGGAAAGAGACCCAGTACTTC. Protein product: CASSPGGRKETQYF.

The rearrangement joins TRBV15 to TRBJ2-3, with D maybe TRBD1 (5 bases). Germline CDR1 and CDR2: LNHNV and YYDKDF (reference sequence). The CDR3 contains 20 residues. Trimming removed 1 base from V and 8 bases from J, with 31 bases in between. CDR3 amino acids: CATSRGVRDSNGRLGATQYF. The CDR3 DNA follows: TGTGCCACCAGCAGAGGAGTCAGGGATTCAAACGGACGGTTGGGTGCTACGCAGTATTTT.

The chain uses TRBV7-3 and TRBJ1-1, with D uncertain. The CDR3 runs 12 residues. Germline CDR1 and CDR2: SGHTA and FQGTGA. The ends were cut back, 5 bases at V and 9 bases at J, with 13 bases in the middle. CDR3 protein: CASSESGQKAFF. The CDR3 DNA follows: TGTGCCAGCAGCGAATCGGGCCAGAAAGCTTTCTTT. Full variable domain (remainder filled in from reference TRBV7-3 and TRBJ1-1): GAGVSQTPSNKVTEKGKYVELRCDPISGHTALYWYRQSLGQGPEFLIYFQGTGAADDSGLPNDRFFAVRPEGSVSTLKIQRTERGDSAVYLCASSESGQKAFFGQGTRLTVV.

The chain uses TRBV5-5 and TRBJ1-5; D may be TRBD1 (6 bases). Germline V CDR1 and CDR2: SGHKS, YYEKEE (reference sequence). The V and J ends lost 0 bases and 5 bases respectively, with 9 bases between them. CDR3 size: 14 residues. CDR3 protein: CASSLGGADQPQHF. Here the CDR3 DNA reads TGTGCCAGCAGCTTGGGGGGGGCCGATCAGCCCCAGCATTTT. Drawing the rest from reference TRBV5-5 and TRBJ1-5, the complete variable domain is DAGVTQSPTHLIKTRGQQVTLRCSPISGHKSVSWYQQVLGQGPQFIFQYYEKEERGRGNFPDRFSARQFPNYSSELNVNALLLGDSALYLCASSLGGADQPQHFGDGTRLSIL.

The chain couples TRBV7-8 to TRBJ1-4; 9 nucleotides line up with TRBD1. There are 15 residues in the CDR3. Germline CDR1 and CDR2: SGHVS and FQNEAQ. The J segment lost 8 bases and the V segment lost 4 bases, leaving 8 bases of the junction unmatched. CDR3 coding DNA: TGTGCCAGCAGCTCACAGGGGGCTGGGGGCGAAAAACTGTTTTTT. Residues: CASSSQGAGGEKLFF.

V gene TRBV7-2 combines with J gene TRBJ2-5; TRBD2 agrees at 8 bases. Germline CDR1 reads SGHTA; CDR2 reads FQGNSA. This CDR3 has 16 amino acids. The V segment lost 0 bases and the J segment 4 bases; nucleotides outside the gene matches: 7. In DNA form, the CDR3 reads TGTGCCAGCAGCTTAGCGTCAGCGGGAGCTCGAGAGACCCAGTACTTC. Its translation is CASSLASAGARETQYF.

This chain links TRBV7-2 with TRBJ2-7; D might be TRBD2 (6 bases). The CDR3 sequence is 16 residues long. Trimming took 0 bases from V and 4 from J, leaving 16 bases between them. Germline CDR1 is SGHTA and CDR2 is FQGNSA. This CDR3 is CASSLATSSASYEQYF. CDR3 sequence (DNA): TGTGCCAGCAGCTTAGCTACGTCTAGCGCATCATACGAGCAGTACTTC.

Details on this clone: The same CDR3 is also encoded by other DNA sequences in this sample. The chain carries TRBV9 and TRBJ2-2; tentative D call: TRBD2 (5 bases). This CDR3 has 15 amino acids. CDR1 and CDR2 (germline): SGDLS, YYNGEE. Trimming took 0 bases from V and 5 from J, leaving 11 bases between them. The CDR3 DNA sequence: TGTGCCAGCAGCGTAGAGGGAGTAGGGACCGGGGAGCTGTTTTTT. Translation: CASSVEGVGTGELFF. Looking up the rest from reference TRBV9 and TRBJ2-2 gives the full variable domain: DSGVTQTPKHLITATGQRVTLRCSPRSGDLSVYWYQQSLDQGLQFLIQYYNGEERAKGNILERFSAQQFPDLHSELNLSSLELGDSALYFCASSVEGVGTGELFFGEGSRLTVL.

J is TRBJ2-1 and V is TRBV6-5, with 8 bases lining up with TRBD2. Germline V gene data show CDR1 as MNHEY and CDR2 as SVGAGI. The CDR3 length is 13 residues. The ends lost 5 bases at V and 9 bases at J; junction bases unmatched: 6. CDR3 in amino acids: CASSRSGSTEQFF. The CDR3 nucleotides are TGTGCCAGCAGTAGGAGCGGGAGCACTGAGCAGTTCTTC.

The chain uses TRBV5-1 and TRBJ2-3; 11 positions match TRBD2. The germline V gene encodes CDR1 SGHRS and CDR2 YFSETQ. The trim removed 4 bases at V and 1 base at J, leaving 5 bases unmatched. The CDR3 has 16 residues. The CDR3 protein is CASSRIAGGGTDTQYF. In DNA, the CDR3 is TGCGCCAGCAGCCGAATAGCGGGAGGGGGCACAGATACGCAGTATTTT.

The V call is TRBV2, the J call TRBJ2-7; D ambiguous. The V end lost 0 bases, the J end lost 2 bases, and 14 bases lay between the germline ends. CDR1 SNHLY and CDR2 FYNNEI come from the germline V gene. The CDR3 is made up of 16 amino acids. The CDR3 region has the DNA TGTGCCAGCAGTGAAGCTCTCCTTCCAGTCACCTACGAGCAGTACTTC. Encoded protein: CASSEALLPVTYEQYF.